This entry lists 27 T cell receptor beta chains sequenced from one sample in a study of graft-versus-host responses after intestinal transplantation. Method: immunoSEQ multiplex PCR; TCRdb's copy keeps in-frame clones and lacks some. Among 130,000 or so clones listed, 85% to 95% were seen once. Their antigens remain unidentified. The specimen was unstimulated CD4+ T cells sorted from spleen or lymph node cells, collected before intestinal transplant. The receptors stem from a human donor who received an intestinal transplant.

The CDR3 loop is CASTMGGNTEAFF. CDR3 sequence (DNA): TGTGCCAGCACTATGGGGGGGAACACTGAAGCTTTCTTT. The V gene is TRBV25-1, the J gene TRBJ1-1; weak D call: TRBD1 (5 bases). Trimming cost V 7 bases and J 1 base, with 10 bases left between them. Germline CDR1 is MGHDK and CDR2 is SYGVNS. The CDR3 sequence is 13 residues long.

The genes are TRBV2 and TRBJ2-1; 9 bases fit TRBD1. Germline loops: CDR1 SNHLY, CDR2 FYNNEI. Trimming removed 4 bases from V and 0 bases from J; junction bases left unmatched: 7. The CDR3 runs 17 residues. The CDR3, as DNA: TGTGCCAGCAGTGGGACAGGGGCCCGGGGCTCCTACAATGAGCAGTTCTTC. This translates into CASSGTGARGSYNEQFF.

CDR3 in amino acids: CASSYGQGNSGNTIYF. In nucleotides, the CDR3 is TGTGCCAGCAGTTACGGGCAGGGTAATTCTGGAAACACCATATATTTT. This chain connects TRBV6-6 to TRBJ1-3, with D maybe TRBD1 (5 bases). Deletions cut 2 bases from V and 1 base from J, with 12 bases between. The germline gives CDR1 MNHNY, CDR2 SVGAGI (reference sequence). The length of the CDR3 is 16 residues.

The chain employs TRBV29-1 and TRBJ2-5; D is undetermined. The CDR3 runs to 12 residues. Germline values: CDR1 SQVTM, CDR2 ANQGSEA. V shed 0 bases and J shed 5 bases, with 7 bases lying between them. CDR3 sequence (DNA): TGCAGCGTTGAAGATCTTTCGGAGACCCAGTACTTC. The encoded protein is CSVEDLSETQYF. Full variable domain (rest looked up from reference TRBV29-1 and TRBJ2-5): SAVISQKPSRDICQRGTSLTIQCQVDSQVTMMFWYRQQPGQSLTLIATANQGSEATYESGFVIDKFPISRPNLTFSTLTVSNMSPEDSSIYLCSVEDLSETQYFGPGTRLLVL.

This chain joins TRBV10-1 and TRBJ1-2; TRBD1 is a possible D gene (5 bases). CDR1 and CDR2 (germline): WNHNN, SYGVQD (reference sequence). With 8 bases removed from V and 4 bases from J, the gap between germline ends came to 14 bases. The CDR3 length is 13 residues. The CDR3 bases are TGCGCCAGCTGTAACAGGTTCCTCTATGGCTACACCTTC. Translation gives CASCNRFLYGYTF.

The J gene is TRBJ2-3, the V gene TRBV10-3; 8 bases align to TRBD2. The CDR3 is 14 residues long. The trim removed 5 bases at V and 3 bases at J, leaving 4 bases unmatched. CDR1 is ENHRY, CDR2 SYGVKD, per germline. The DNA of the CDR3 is TGTGCCATCAGTCGGGGGGGATGGACAGATACGCAGTATTTT. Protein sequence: CAISRGGWTDTQYF.

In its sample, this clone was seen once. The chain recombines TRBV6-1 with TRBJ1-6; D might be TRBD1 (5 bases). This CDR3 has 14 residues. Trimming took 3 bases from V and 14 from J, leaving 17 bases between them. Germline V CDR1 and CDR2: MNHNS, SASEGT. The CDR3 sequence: CASSEQGASGSLHF. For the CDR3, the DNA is TGTGCCAGCAGTGAGCAGGGAGCGAGTGGCTCCCTCCACTTT.

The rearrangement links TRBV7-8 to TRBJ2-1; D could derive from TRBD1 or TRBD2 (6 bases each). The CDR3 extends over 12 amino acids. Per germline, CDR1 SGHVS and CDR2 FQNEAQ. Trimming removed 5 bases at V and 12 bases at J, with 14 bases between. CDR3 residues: CASSSTKGGQFF. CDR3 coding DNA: TGTGCCAGCAGCAGTACTAAGGGGGGGCAGTTCTTC.

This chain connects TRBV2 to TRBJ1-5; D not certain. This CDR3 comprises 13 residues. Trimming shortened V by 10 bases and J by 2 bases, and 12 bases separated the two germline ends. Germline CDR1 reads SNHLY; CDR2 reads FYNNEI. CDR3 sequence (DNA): TGTGCCACCAAGGGCGGGGGCAATCAGCCCCAGCATTTT. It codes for CATKGGGNQPQHF.

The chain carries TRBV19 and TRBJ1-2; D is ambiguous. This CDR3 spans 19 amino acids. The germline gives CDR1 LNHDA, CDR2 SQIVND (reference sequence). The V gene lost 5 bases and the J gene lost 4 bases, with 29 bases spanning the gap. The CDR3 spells CASSLKGMGRFAESYGYTF. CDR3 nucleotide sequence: TGTGCCAGTAGTTTAAAGGGCATGGGCAGATTCGCGGAAAGCTATGGCTACACCTTC.

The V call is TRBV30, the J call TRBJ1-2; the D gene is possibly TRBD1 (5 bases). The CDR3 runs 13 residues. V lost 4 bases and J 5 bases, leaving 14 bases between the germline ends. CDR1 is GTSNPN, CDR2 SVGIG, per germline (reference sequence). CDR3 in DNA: TGTGCCTGGATTGGGACCAGGGATTATGGCTACACCTTC. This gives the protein CAWIGTRDYGYTF. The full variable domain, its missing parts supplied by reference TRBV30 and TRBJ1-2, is SQTIHQWPATLVQPVGSPLSLECTVEGTSNPNLYWYRQAAGRGLQLLFYSVGIGQISSEVPQNLSASRPQDRQFILSSKKLLLSDSGFYLCAWIGTRDYGYTFGSGTRLTVV.

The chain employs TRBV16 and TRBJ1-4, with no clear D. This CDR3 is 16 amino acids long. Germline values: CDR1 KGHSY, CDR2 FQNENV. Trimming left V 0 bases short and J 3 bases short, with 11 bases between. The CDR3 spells CASSQSSGVSNEKLFF. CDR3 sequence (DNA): TGTGCCAGCAGCCAATCATCTGGAGTCTCTAATGAAAAACTGTTTTTT. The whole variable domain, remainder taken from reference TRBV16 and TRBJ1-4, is GEEVAQTPKHLVRGEGQKAKLYCAPIKGHSYVFWYQQVLKNEFKFLISFQNENVFDETGMPKERFSAKCLPNSPCSLEIQATKLEDSAVYFCASSQSSGVSNEKLFFGSGTQLSVL.

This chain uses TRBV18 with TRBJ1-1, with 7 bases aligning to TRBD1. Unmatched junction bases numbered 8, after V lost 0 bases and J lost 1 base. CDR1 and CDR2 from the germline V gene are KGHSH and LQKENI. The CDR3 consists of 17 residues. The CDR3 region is CASSPPRLGQRNTEAFF. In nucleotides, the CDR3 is TGTGCCAGCTCACCACCTAGGTTGGGACAGAGGAACACTGAAGCTTTCTTT.

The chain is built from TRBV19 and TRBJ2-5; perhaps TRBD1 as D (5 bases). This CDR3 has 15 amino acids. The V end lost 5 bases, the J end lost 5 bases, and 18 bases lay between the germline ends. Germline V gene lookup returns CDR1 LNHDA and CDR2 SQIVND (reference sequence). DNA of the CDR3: TGTGCCAGTAGTCCTCGTCCCGGACATGCGGAGACCCAGTACTTC. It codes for CASSPRPGHAETQYF.

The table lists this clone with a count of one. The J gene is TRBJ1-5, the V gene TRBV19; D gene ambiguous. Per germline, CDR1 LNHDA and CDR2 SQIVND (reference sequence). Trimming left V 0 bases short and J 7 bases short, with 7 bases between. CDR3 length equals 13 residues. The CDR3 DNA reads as TGTGCCAGTAGTATAGATCGTGGGCAGCCCCAGCATTTT. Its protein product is CASSIDRGQPQHF.

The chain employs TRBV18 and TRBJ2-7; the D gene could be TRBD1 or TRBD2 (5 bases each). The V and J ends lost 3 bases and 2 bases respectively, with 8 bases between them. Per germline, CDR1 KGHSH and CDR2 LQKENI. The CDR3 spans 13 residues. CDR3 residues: CASSPGTTYEQYF. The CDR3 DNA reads TGTGCCAGCTCACCCGGGACCACCTACGAGCAGTACTTC. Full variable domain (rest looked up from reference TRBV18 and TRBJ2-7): NAGVMQNPRHLVRRRGQEARLRCSPMKGHSHVYWYRQLPEEGLKFMVYLQKENIIDESGMPKERFSAEFPKEGPSILRIQQVVRGDSAAYFCASSPGTTYEQYFGPGTRLTVT.

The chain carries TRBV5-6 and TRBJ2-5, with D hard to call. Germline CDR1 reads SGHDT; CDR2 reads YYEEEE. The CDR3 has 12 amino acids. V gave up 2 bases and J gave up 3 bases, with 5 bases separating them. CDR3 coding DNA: TGTGCCAGCAGCTTAGGGAAAGAGACCCAGTACTTC. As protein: CASSLGKETQYF. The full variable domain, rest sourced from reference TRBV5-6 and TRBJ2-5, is DAGVTQSPTHLIKTRGQQVTLRCSPKSGHDTVSWYQQALGQGPQFIFQYYEEEERQRGNFPDRFSGHQFPNYSSELNVNALLLGDSALYLCASSLGKETQYFGPGTRLLVL.

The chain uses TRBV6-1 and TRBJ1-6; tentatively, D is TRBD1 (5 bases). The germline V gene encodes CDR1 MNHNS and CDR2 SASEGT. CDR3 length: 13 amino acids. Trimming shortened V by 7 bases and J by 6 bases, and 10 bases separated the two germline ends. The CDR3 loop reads CASTGAFNSPLHF. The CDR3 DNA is TGTGCCAGCACCGGGGCGTTTAATTCACCCCTCCACTTT.

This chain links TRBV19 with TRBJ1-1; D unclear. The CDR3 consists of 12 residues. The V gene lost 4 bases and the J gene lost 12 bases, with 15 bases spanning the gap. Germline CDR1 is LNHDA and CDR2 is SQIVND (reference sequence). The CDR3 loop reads CASSRGRYESFF. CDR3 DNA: TGTGCCAGTAGTAGAGGACGGTACGAGTCTTTCTTT.

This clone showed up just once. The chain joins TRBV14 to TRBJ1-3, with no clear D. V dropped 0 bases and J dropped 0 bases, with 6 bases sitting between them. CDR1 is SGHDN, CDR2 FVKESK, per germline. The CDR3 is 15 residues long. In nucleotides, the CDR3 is TGTGCCAGCAGCCAAGACAGGTACTCTGGAAACACCATATATTTT. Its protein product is CASSQDRYSGNTIYF.

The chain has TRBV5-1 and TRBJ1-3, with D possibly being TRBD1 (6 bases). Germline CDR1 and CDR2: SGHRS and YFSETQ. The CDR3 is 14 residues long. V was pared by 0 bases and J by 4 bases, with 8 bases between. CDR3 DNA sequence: TGCGCCAGCAGCTTGGCAGGGGACGGAAACACCATATATTTT. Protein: CASSLAGDGNTIYF.

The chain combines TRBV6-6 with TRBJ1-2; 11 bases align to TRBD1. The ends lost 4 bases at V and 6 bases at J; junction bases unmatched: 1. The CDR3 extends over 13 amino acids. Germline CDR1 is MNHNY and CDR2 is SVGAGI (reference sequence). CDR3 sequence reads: CASSWTGGNGYTF. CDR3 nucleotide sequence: TGTGCCAGCAGTTGGACAGGGGGCAATGGCTACACCTTC.

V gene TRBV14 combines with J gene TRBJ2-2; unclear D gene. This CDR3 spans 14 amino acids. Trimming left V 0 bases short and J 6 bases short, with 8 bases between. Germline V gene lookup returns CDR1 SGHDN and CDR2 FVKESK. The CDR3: CASSQDGRAGELFF. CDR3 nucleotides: TGTGCCAGCAGCCAAGATGGTAGGGCCGGGGAGCTGTTTTTT.

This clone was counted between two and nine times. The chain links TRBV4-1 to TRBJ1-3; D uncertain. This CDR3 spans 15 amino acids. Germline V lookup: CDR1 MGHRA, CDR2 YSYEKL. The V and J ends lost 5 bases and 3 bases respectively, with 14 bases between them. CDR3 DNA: TGCGCCAGCAGCACCGTGGGGAGGAATGGAAACACCATATATTTT. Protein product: CASSTVGRNGNTIYF.

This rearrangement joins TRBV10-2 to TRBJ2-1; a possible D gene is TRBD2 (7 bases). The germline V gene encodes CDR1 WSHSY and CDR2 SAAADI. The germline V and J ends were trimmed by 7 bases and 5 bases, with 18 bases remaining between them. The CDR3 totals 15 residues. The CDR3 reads CASIVGGGTNNEQFF. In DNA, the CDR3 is TGCGCCAGCATAGTGGGGGGGGGCACGAACAATGAGCAGTTCTTC.

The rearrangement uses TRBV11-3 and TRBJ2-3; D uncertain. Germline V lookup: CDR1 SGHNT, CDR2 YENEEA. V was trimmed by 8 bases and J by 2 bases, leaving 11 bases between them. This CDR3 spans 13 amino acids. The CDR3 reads CASGTRNTDTQYF. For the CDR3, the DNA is TGTGCCAGCGGAACACGGAACACAGATACGCAGTATTTT.

The CDR3 loop reads CATSRGRDTYGYTF. The CDR3 nucleotides read TGTGCCACCAGCAGAGGCCGGGACACCTATGGCTACACCTTC. This chain connects TRBV15 to TRBJ1-2, with D possibly TRBD1 on 6 matching bases. Looked up from germline, CDR1 is LNHNV and CDR2 is YYDKDF (reference sequence). The CDR3 loop spans 14 amino acids. V was trimmed by 1 base and J by 4 bases, leaving 10 bases between them.